The clone carrying this T cell receptor (beta chain) has only one observation. The data were taken from a study of control samples from healthy donors and cancer patients. The table came from immunoSEQ multiplex PCR; TCRdb's copy has only in-frame clones and leaves some out. The sample records some 120,000 clones, 87% being singletons. The origin of this receptor is a man in his 60s in good health. Source material: blood.

The CDR3 here is CASSLGTSEDTQYF. CDR3 DNA: TGTGCCAGTTCCCTCGGGACTAGCGAGGATACGCAGTATTTT. The chain combines TRBV19 with TRBJ2-3, with 10 nucleotides matching TRBD2. This CDR3 comprises 14 residues. J gave up 6 bases and V 8 bases, and 8 bases lay outside the gene matches. CDR1 LNHDA and CDR2 SQIVND come from the germline V gene (reference sequence).